This T cell receptor beta chain was obtained from a study of cytomegalovirus exposure and HLA in healthy donors. The CDR3 runs 19 residues. CDR1 is GTSNPN and CDR2 is SVGIG in the germline V gene (reference sequence). J was trimmed by 1 base and V by 3 bases; bases with no gene match: 14. PCR was performed using 60 Vbeta and 13 Jbeta primers. Sequencing used immunoSEQ multiplex PCR; TCRdb keeps in-frame clones, though not all of them. The table records 270,000 or so clones, around 90% of them present only once. The origin of this receptor is a girl aged 2 to 9 in good health and CMV-seronegative. The source material was PBMCs. This chain joins TRBV30 and TRBJ2-2; 10 bases agree with TRBD2. In DNA, the CDR3 is TGTGCCTGGAGGACTCCAGGGCTAGCGGGGGCCTTGAACACCGGGGAGCTGTTTTTT. It yields the protein CAWRTPGLAGALNTGELFF.